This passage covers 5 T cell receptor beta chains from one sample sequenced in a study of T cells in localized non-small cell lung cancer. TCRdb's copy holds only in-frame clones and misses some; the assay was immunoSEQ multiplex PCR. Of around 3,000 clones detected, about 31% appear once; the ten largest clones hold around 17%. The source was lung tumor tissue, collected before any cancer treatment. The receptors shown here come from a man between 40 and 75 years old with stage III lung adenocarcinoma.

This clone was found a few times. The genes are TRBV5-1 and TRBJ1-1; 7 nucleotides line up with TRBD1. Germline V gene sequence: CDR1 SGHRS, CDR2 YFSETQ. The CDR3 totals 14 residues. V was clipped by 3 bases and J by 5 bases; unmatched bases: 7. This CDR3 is CASSSTGAETEAFF. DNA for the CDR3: TGCGCCAGCAGCTCTACAGGGGCTGAAACTGAAGCTTTCTTT. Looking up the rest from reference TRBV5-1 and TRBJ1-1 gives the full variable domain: KAGVTQTPRYLIKTRGQQVTLSCSPISGHRSVSWYQQTPGQGLQFLFEYFSETQRNKGNFPGRFSGRQFSNSRSEMNVSTLELGDSALYLCASSSTGAETEAFFGQGTRLTVV.

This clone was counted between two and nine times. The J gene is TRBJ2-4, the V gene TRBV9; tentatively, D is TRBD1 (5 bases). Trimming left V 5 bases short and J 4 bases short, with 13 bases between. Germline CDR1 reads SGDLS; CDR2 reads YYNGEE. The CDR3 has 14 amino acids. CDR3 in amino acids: CASRVEAGKNIQYF. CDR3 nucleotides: TGTGCCAGCAGGGTTGAGGCAGGGAAAAACATTCAGTACTTC.

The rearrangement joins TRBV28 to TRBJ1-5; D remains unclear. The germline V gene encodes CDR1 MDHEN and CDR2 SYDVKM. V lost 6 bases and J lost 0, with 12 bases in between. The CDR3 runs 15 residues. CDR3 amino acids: CASSYGLNSNQPQHF. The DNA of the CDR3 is TGTGCCAGCAGCTACGGACTGAATAGCAATCAGCCCCAGCATTTT.

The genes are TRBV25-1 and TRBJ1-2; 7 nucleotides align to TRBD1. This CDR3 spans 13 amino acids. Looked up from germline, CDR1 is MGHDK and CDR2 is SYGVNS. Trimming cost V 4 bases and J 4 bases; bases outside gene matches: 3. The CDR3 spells CASSVDRVYGYTF. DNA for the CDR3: TGTGCCAGCAGTGTCGACAGGGTCTATGGCTACACCTTC.

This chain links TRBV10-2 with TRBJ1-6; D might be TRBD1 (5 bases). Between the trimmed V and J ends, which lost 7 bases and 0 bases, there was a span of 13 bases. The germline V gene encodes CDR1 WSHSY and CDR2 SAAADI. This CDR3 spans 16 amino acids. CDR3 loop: CASTQAISSYNSPLHF. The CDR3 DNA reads TGCGCCAGCACACAGGCGATTAGCTCCTATAATTCACCCCTCCACTTT.